The 32 T cell receptor beta chains listed next were all sequenced from one sample in a study of blood T cell repertoires in COVID-19. Repertoires were generated with immunoSEQ multiplex PCR, while TCRdb's copy carries only in-frame clones and drops some. Here the sample spans 300,000 to 450,000 clones, approximately 80% being singletons. The sample comprised peripheral blood. Receptors were obtained from a human donor with acute or convalescent COVID-19. The donor label of this sample is uncertain.

The chain couples TRBV6-5 to TRBJ1-6, with D possibly being TRBD1 (5 bases). The germline V and J ends were trimmed by 6 bases and 7 bases, with 10 bases remaining between them. Per the germline V gene, CDR1 is MNHEY and CDR2 is SVGAGI. The CDR3 consists of 13 residues. CDR3 DNA sequence: TGTGCCAGCAGGGTAGGGGTGAATTCACCCCTCCACTTT. Residues: CASRVGVNSPLHF.

In the case of this clone: Other DNA sequences in this specimen translate into the identical CDR3. The chain links TRBV6-5 to TRBJ1-1; D might be TRBD1 (5 bases). The CDR3 consists of 12 residues. The germline gives CDR1 MNHEY, CDR2 SVGAGI. Trimming stripped 5 bases from V and 5 bases from J, with 9 bases between. The CDR3 spells CASSPGGTEAFF. As DNA, the CDR3 is TGTGCCAGCAGTCCTGGGGGGACTGAAGCTTTCTTT.

This clone was counted between two and nine times. The chain couples TRBV27 to TRBJ1-3; 12 bases fit TRBD1. Germline loops: CDR1 MNHEY, CDR2 SMNVEV (reference sequence). This CDR3 contains 17 residues. The trim removed 5 bases at V and 4 bases at J, leaving 9 bases unmatched. Here the CDR3 reads CASSLTPGQGAGNTIYF. CDR3 nucleotide sequence: TGTGCCAGCAGTCTCACCCCGGGACAGGGGGCCGGAAACACCATATATTTT.

The V and J genes are TRBV10-1 and TRBJ2-5; TRBD1 is a possible D gene (6 bases). CDR1 and CDR2 (germline): WNHNN, SYGVQD (reference sequence). The V and J ends lost 8 bases and 2 bases respectively, with 12 bases between them. This CDR3 region has 13 residues. The CDR3 sequence is CASGGQTQETQYF. CDR3 nucleotide sequence: TGCGCCAGCGGAGGACAGACACAAGAGACCCAGTACTTC.

The chain combines TRBV6-6 with TRBJ1-2; 9 bases agree with TRBD1. This CDR3 spans 15 amino acids. Trimming took 4 bases from V and 8 from J; bases not matched to a gene: 11. CDR1 and CDR2 from the germline V gene are MNHNY and SVGAGI (reference sequence). The CDR3, as DNA: TGTGCCAGCAGTTCCCGCCCGGGACAGGGTAGGGGCTACACCTTC. Protein: CASSSRPGQGRGYTF.

The genes are TRBV3-1 (or the pseudogene TRBV3-2) and TRBJ1-4; the match to TRBD1 covers 7 bases. The length of the CDR3 is 15 residues. Germline CDR1 and CDR2: LGHDT and YNNKEL (reference sequence). V gave up 5 bases and J gave up 3 bases; unmatched junction bases: 6. The CDR3 sequence: CASSDRVSPNEKLFF. For the CDR3, the DNA is TGTGCCAGCAGCGACAGGGTTTCCCCTAATGAAAAACTGTTTTTT.

The rearrangement uses TRBV5-1 and TRBJ2-5; D gene unclear. The germline V and J ends were trimmed by 0 bases and 5 bases, with 14 bases remaining between them. This CDR3 spans 15 amino acids. Per germline, CDR1 SGHRS and CDR2 YFSETQ. The CDR3 protein is CASSLGSSTEETQYF. The DNA for the CDR3 is TGCGCCAGCAGCTTGGGGAGTAGCACCGAGGAGACCCAGTACTTC.

This sequence joins TRBV18 and TRBJ2-5; TRBD1 is a possible D gene (5 bases). This CDR3 has 13 residues. The V gene's germline CDR1 is KGHSH and CDR2 LQKENI. Trimming took off 2 bases at V and 5 bases at J, with 9 bases between the two ends. CDR3 sequence: CASSPSPGETQYF. The CDR3 bases are TGTGCCAGCTCACCAAGCCCAGGGGAGACCCAGTACTTC.

The rearrangement uses TRBV28 and TRBJ1-1; D uncertain. The germline V and J ends were trimmed by 7 bases and 1 base, with 16 bases remaining between them. This CDR3 is built from 15 residues. Germline V lookup: CDR1 MDHEN, CDR2 SYDVKM. Here the CDR3 DNA reads TGTGCCAGCATACCCCCGGGAGACGGGAACACTGAAGCTTTCTTT. This gives the protein CASIPPGDGNTEAFF.

This sequence joins TRBV10-3 and TRBJ1-5; 8 bases fit TRBD1. Losses at the gene ends were 7 bases for V and 0 bases for J; bases not matched to a gene: 2. The CDR3 is 14 residues long. Germline CDR1 is ENHRY and CDR2 is SYGVKD. The CDR3 DNA sequence: TGTGCCATCAATGGACAGGGTAGCAATCAGCCCCAGCATTTT. This translates into CAINGQGSNQPQHF.

CDR3: CASSASGGIPGNEQFF. In DNA form, the CDR3 reads TGCGCCAGCAGCGCTAGCGGGGGGATCCCGGGGAATGAGCAGTTCTTC. V and J are TRBV10-2 and TRBJ2-1, with 11 positions matching TRBD2. Germline V CDR1 and CDR2: WSHSY, SAAADI. This CDR3 comprises 16 residues. With 6 bases clipped from V and 7 bases from J, the junction kept 11 bases outside the gene matches.

The chain carries TRBV18 and TRBJ2-1; maybe TRBD1 (8 bases). Germline V lookup: CDR1 KGHSH, CDR2 LQKENI. V gave up 5 bases and J gave up 10 bases, with 18 bases separating them. This CDR3 has 14 amino acids. CDR3 bases: TGTGCCAGCTCAGGACAGGGAGGGTTCGGGGAGCAGTTCTTC. This encodes CASSGQGGFGEQFF.

V gene TRBV19 combines with J gene TRBJ1-6, with unresolved D. The CDR3 length is 15 residues. Germline V gene lookup returns CDR1 LNHDA and CDR2 SQIVND (reference sequence). Trimming left V 7 bases short and J 0 bases short, with 10 bases between. The CDR3 reads CASIGGSSYNSPLHF. CDR3 bases: TGTGCCAGTATTGGAGGGAGCTCCTATAATTCACCCCTCCACTTT.

The chain employs TRBV11-2 and TRBJ2-1; D unresolved. Germline values: CDR1 SGHAT, CDR2 FQNNGV. V dropped 0 bases and J dropped 9 bases, with 15 bases sitting between them. This CDR3 region has 15 residues. As DNA, the CDR3 is TGTGCCAGCAGCTTAGATCTGGCGACTCGAGGTGAGCAGTTCTTC. This gives the protein CASSLDLATRGEQFF.

The V and J genes are TRBV6-1 and TRBJ1-6; a possible D gene is TRBD1 (5 bases). The CDR3 runs to 15 residues. The ends were cut back, 3 bases at V and 5 bases at J, with 11 bases in the middle. CDR1 is MNHNS, CDR2 SASEGT, per germline. The CDR3 protein is CASSDQGFHNSPLHF. Written as DNA, the CDR3 is TGTGCCAGCAGTGACCAGGGTTTCCATAATTCACCCCTCCACTTT.

The gene calls are TRBV14 and TRBJ1-1; D gene ambiguous. The germline gives CDR1 SGHDN, CDR2 FVKESK. Trimming shortened V by 1 base and J by 1 base, and 4 bases separated the two germline ends. The CDR3 is 13 residues long. The CDR3 DNA reads TGTGCCAGCAGCCAAGGACAGAACACTGAAGCTTTCTTT. Its protein is CASSQGQNTEAFF.

This sequence joins TRBV19 and TRBJ2-2; weak D call: TRBD1 (6 bases). The CDR3 covers 13 residues. V was clipped by 10 bases and J by 2 bases, with 11 bases between them. Germline assignment: CDR1 LNHDA and CDR2 SQIVND (reference sequence). CDR3 sequence: CATPDRNTGELFF. The CDR3 nucleotides read TGTGCCACCCCGGACAGAAACACCGGGGAGCTGTTTTTT.

This sequence joins TRBV30 and TRBJ2-7; maybe TRBD1 (6 bases). Germline CDR1 is GTSNPN and CDR2 is SVGIG (reference sequence). V shed 2 bases and J shed 4 bases, with 12 bases lying between them. The CDR3 totals 13 residues. The CDR3 protein is CAWSPGVGYEQYF. For the CDR3, the DNA is TGTGCCTGGAGTCCAGGGGTCGGTTACGAGCAGTACTTC.

V and J are TRBV2 and TRBJ2-1; 7 nucleotides align to TRBD1. Germline V gives CDR1 SNHLY, CDR2 FYNNEI. V gave up 6 bases and J gave up 13 bases; unmatched junction bases: 9. The CDR3 is made up of 12 amino acids. For the CDR3, the DNA is TGTGCCAGCAGGCCGACAGGGAAGGGACAGTTCTTC. Translation: CASRPTGKGQFF.

The J gene is TRBJ1-4, the V gene TRBV28; no clear D gene. CDR1 MDHEN and CDR2 SYDVKM come from the germline V gene. The CDR3 contains 15 residues. V lost 4 bases to trimming and J lost 4 bases, with 13 bases between them. In DNA, the CDR3 is TGTGCCAGCAGTTCTCTAGATAGAATTAATGAAAAACTGTTTTTT. Its translation: CASSSLDRINEKLFF.

V and J are TRBV7-9 and TRBJ2-5; D is perhaps TRBD1 (5 bases). Trimming pared 5 bases from V and 2 bases from J, leaving 24 bases between. Per germline, CDR1 SEHNR and CDR2 FQNEAQ (reference sequence). There are 18 residues in the CDR3. The CDR3 is CASSLTPSNRNAQETQYF. In nucleotides, the CDR3 is TGTGCCAGCAGCCTCACCCCTAGTAACAGGAACGCTCAAGAGACCCAGTACTTC.

The V and J genes are TRBV19 and TRBJ1-1; maybe TRBD1 (5 bases). Trimming removed 3 bases at V and 10 bases at J, with 15 bases between. This CDR3 has 13 amino acids. In germline, CDR1 is LNHDA, CDR2 SQIVND (reference sequence). The CDR3 nucleotides are TGTGCCAGTAGTATCGGACATCCCCTGTCAGCTTTCTTT. Protein product: CASSIGHPLSAFF.

The J gene is TRBJ2-1, the V gene TRBV11-2; perhaps TRBD2 as D (5 bases). Germline CDR1 SGHAT, CDR2 FQNNGV. The CDR3 has 17 residues. V shed 3 bases and J shed 0 bases, with 15 bases lying between them. The CDR3: CASSFWVPGSSYNEQFF. CDR3 bases: TGTGCCAGCAGCTTCTGGGTTCCTGGGAGCTCCTACAATGAGCAGTTCTTC.

J is TRBJ1-4 and V is TRBV7-8; D is unclear. The CDR3 contains 14 residues. Trimming left V 0 bases short and J 7 bases short, with 9 bases between. Germline V gives CDR1 SGHVS, CDR2 FQNEAQ. DNA for the CDR3: TGTGCCAGCAGCTTAGCCGAACTGAGTGAAAAACTGTTTTTT. Its translation: CASSLAELSEKLFF.

This sequence joins TRBV9 and TRBJ1-4, with TRBD1 matching 10 bases. V shed 2 bases and J 2 bases; nucleotides not matched to a gene: 3. This CDR3 is 16 amino acids long. Germline V gene data show CDR1 as SGDLS and CDR2 as YYNGEE. The chain's CDR3 is CASSVGTGATNEKLFF. In nucleotides, the CDR3 is TGTGCCAGCAGCGTGGGGACAGGGGCCACTAATGAAAAACTGTTTTTT.

The chain combines TRBV3-1 (or the pseudogene TRBV3-2) with TRBJ2-1; TRBD2 matches 8 bases. J gave up 8 bases and V 4 bases, and 13 bases lay outside the gene matches. Germline CDR1 LGHDT, CDR2 YNNKEL (reference sequence). The CDR3 totals 16 residues. Here the CDR3 reads CASSPGGGLVLDEQFF. The CDR3 DNA reads as TGTGCCAGCAGCCCCGGGGGGGGGCTAGTCCTTGATGAGCAGTTCTTC.

This chain joins TRBV5-1 and TRBJ1-2, with D possibly matching TRBD1 (5 bases). The CDR3 covers 14 residues. Trimming stripped 0 bases from V and 4 bases from J, with 10 bases between. Per germline, CDR1 SGHRS and CDR2 YFSETQ. This CDR3 reads CASSLAQGSYGYTF. The CDR3 nucleotides read TGCGCCAGCAGCTTGGCTCAGGGAAGCTATGGCTACACCTTC.

The rearrangement links TRBV5-1 to TRBJ2-2; TRBD2 matches at 10 bases. The V and J ends lost 2 bases and 5 bases, in that order; junction bases with no gene match: 6. Germline V gene sequence: CDR1 SGHRS, CDR2 YFSETQ. The CDR3 spans 16 residues. Here the CDR3 DNA reads TGCGCCAGCAGCTTACTAGCGGGGAGCTTTACCGGGGAGCTGTTTTTT. This gives the protein CASSLLAGSFTGELFF.

J is TRBJ1-1 and V is TRBV6-7, with D possibly being TRBD1 (6 bases). TRBV6-7 qualifies as an ORF whose function is uncertain. This CDR3 has 15 amino acids. V lost 3 bases, J lost 1 base, and 12 bases lay in between. The CDR3 region has the DNA TGTGCCAGCAGTTATCCCCGGACAGAGAACACTGAAGCTTTCTTT. This gives the protein CASSYPRTENTEAFF.

The rearrangement joins TRBV11-2 to TRBJ2-1, with 8 bases lining up with TRBD2. V shed 2 bases and J 2 bases; nucleotides not matched to a gene: 8. Germline CDR1 reads SGHAT; CDR2 reads FQNNGV. There are 17 residues in the CDR3. CDR3 nucleotide sequence: TGTGCCAGCAGCTTATCCAGCGGGAGAGTTACCTACAATGAGCAGTTCTTC. Its protein product is CASSLSSGRVTYNEQFF. The full variable domain, rest sourced from reference TRBV11-2 and TRBJ2-1, is EAGVAQSPRYKIIEKRQSVAFWCNPISGHATLYWYQQILGQGPKLLIQFQNNGVVDDSQLPKDRFSAERLKGVDSTLKIQPAKLEDSAVYLCASSLSSGRVTYNEQFFGPGTRLTVL.

The rearrangement joins TRBV18 to TRBJ2-7; 7 bases are a match to TRBD2. The germline V gene has CDR1 KGHSH and CDR2 LQKENI. V shed 11 bases, J shed 0 bases, and the junction held 10 bases outside the gene matches. The CDR3 is 14 residues long. As DNA, the CDR3 is TGTGCCTCTTCTCACGGGGGGAGCTCCTACGAGCAGTACTTC. Its protein is CASSHGGSSYEQYF.

As regards this clone: Distinct nucleotide sequences in the sample also encode this CDR3. V and J are TRBV12-3 or TRBV12-4 and TRBJ2-7; D possibly corresponds to TRBD2 (5 bases). This CDR3 has 12 residues. Trimming stripped 5 bases from V and 4 bases from J, with 9 bases between. The chain's CDR3 is CASSRTGYEQYF. CDR3 DNA: TGTGCCAGCAGTCGGACTGGATACGAGCAGTACTTC.